The source of this T cell receptor beta chain is a study of blood T cell repertoires in COVID-19 (dated by TCRdb to the early 2020s). Notes on the research overall: Samples from collaborators originated in the United States, Italy and Spain and spanned both the acute and convalescent phases of COVID-19. Deeply sampled blood TCRbeta repertoires from subjects exposed to, actively infected with, or recovered from COVID-19 were included in the dataset. The samples were drawn from two sources: the first 160 participants of the ongoing ImmuneRACE study, and 950 to 1,500 subjects contributed by 6 global collaborators. Where available, HLA class I and class II types were taken from metadata supplied by the sample provider and were not determined by assay-based typing. The repertoires were released in a freely available public database meant as a resource for research on the immune response to SARS-CoV-2. The sample metadata nearly always contained a de-identified subject ID, COVID-19 status, age in years and sex. The prospective study material was composed of cDNA or gDNA derived from T cells, B-cell-depleted T cells, or PBMCs.

TCRbeta CDR3 regions were amplified from genomic DNA using the immunoSEQ Assay, a bias-controlled multiplex PCR. On the study's bioinformatics: Nucleated cell counts per sample were estimated from amplification of reference gene primers within the assay. Sequence reads were collapsed and filtered to measure the absolute abundance of every unique TCRbeta CDR3 rearrangement. For each sample, productive Simpson clonality was calculated as the square root of Simpson's diversity index across productive rearrangements. In TCRdb, the immuneACCESS table is reduced to in-frame sequences with V and J assigned. These tables do not hold every clone; where another copy was compared, an unresolved V gene accounts for under half, and the others remain unexplained. Clone size and V and J calls were adopted from that table, with D and trimming inferred from the DNA. This sample comprises 240,000 or so clones, about 83% of them detected only once. Of the sample, approximately 13% falls within the top ten clones.

Trimming removed 4 bases from V and 0 bases from J; the gene matches leave 6 bases unexplained. The CDR3 sequence holds 16 residues, the cysteine and phenylalanine included. Only the CDR3 part of the read is kept: 48 bases, read in frame from the first base. From a lookup of the germline V gene, CDR1 and CDR2 are MDHEN and SYDVKM. Study-level results and caveats: The amount of clinical and demographic metadata varied by source and participant and was provided uncurated.

About this clone itself: This receptor's antigen is unknown. Nothing much larger sits one base from this clone, and base qualities are not available.

Whole blood was collected in K2EDTA tubes by collaborating institutions according to the institutions' own protocols. Collaborator samples were shipped for TCRbeta analysis as frozen whole blood, isolated PBMCs, or DNA extracted from either sample type. Recombination linked TRBV28 to TRBJ2-7, with 10 bases matching TRBD1. Specimen: peripheral blood. This TCR was sampled from a man older than 75 with acute or convalescent COVID-19. Here the CDR3 is given as CASSSPGDRGSYEQYF. The DNA sequence is TGTGCCAGCAGTTCGCCGGGGGACAGGGGCTCCTACGAGCAGTACTTC.